This is a list of T cell receptor beta chains from one sample in a study of blood T cell repertoires in COVID-19. The method was immunoSEQ multiplex PCR; TCRdb's version includes in-frame clones alone and lacks a portion of them. Among around 58,000 clones listed, roughly 85% were seen once. Material for sequencing was peripheral blood. Receptor source: a woman aged 60-70 years with COVID-19, enrolled during active disease. Both conserved end residues are part of each CDR3. A D gene is named only where the DNA matches it firmly. The size field is filled for only some rows; it gives once, few, many or a size class.

d_call	v_call	j_call	cdr3_length	clone_size	cdr3_aa	cdr3_nt
TRBD2	TRBV20-1	TRBJ2-1	15	few	CSASPGTSGYNEQFF	TGCAGTGCTAGTCCCGGGACTAGCGGTTACAATGAGCAGTTCTTC
TRBD1	TRBV6-2/TRBV6-3	TRBJ2-2	15	NA	CASSLGQFNTGELFF	TGTGCCAGCAGCCTGGGACAGTTTAACACCGGGGAGCTGTTTTTT
NA	TRBV28	TRBJ1-5	13	once	CASSRGGNQPQHF	TGTGCCAGCAGTCGGGGGGGCAATCAGCCCCAGCATTTT
TRBD1	TRBV27	TRBJ2-1	14	NA	CASSFGTGSNEQFF	TGTGCCAGCAGTTTCGGGACAGGGAGTAATGAGCAGTTCTTC
TRBD2	TRBV12-5	TRBJ2-1	12	once	CASGVGGIEQFF	TGTGCTAGTGGCGTCGGGGGGATTGAGCAGTTCTTC
NA	TRBV28	TRBJ2-2	14	NA	CASSSQGGGGELFF	TGTGCCAGCAGTTCCCAGGGAGGGGGCGGGGAGCTGTTTTTT
TRBD1	TRBV19	TRBJ2-7	13	NA	CASSRDRGYEQYF	TGTGCCAGTAGTCGGGACAGGGGTTACGAGCAGTACTTC
TRBD1	TRBV19	TRBJ1-5	15	NA	CASRVGDRGDQPQHF	TGTGCCAGTAGGGTTGGTGACAGGGGTGATCAGCCCCAGCATTTT
TRBD2	TRBV7-7	TRBJ2-1	17	NA	CASSLFSGGGLYNEQFF	TGTGCCAGCAGCTTATTTAGCGGGGGGGGTCTCTACAATGAGCAGTTCTTC
NA	TRBV12-3/TRBV12-4	TRBJ1-6	13	NA	CASSLFGNSPLHF	TGTGCCAGCAGTTTATTCGGGAATTCACCCCTCCACTTT
TRBD1	TRBV2	TRBJ1-1	13	NA	CASIRQGNTEAFF	TGTGCCAGCATTCGACAGGGGAACACTGAAGCTTTCTTT
NA	TRBV5-6	TRBJ1-5	15	NA	CASSLAPGLDQPQHF	TGTGCCAGCAGCTTGGCACCAGGGTTAGATCAGCCCCAGCATTTT
TRBD2	TRBV28	TRBJ2-1	16	NA	CASSPALAGGYNEQFF	TGTGCCAGCAGCCCTGCCCTAGCGGGAGGCTACAATGAGCAGTTCTTC
TRBD2	TRBV11-2	TRBJ2-2	17	NA	CASTLAPGGPNTGELFF	TGTGCCAGCACCCTGGCTCCGGGAGGACCGAACACCGGGGAGCTGTTTTTT
TRBD1	TRBV30	TRBJ2-5	15	NA	CAWSAPGQGKETQYF	TGTGCCTGGAGTGCACCGGGACAGGGGAAAGAGACCCAGTACTTC
TRBD1	TRBV4-3	TRBJ1-2	17	NA	CASSQGIFDRGVDGYTF	TGCGCCAGCAGCCAAGGGATTTTTGACAGGGGGGTAGATGGCTACACCTTC
TRBD2	TRBV6-5	TRBJ2-1	16	NA	CASSSGRSPSYNEQFF	TGTGCCAGCAGTTCCGGGAGGTCACCCTCCTACAATGAGCAGTTCTTC
TRBD2	TRBV2	TRBJ2-1	15	NA	CASSLAGGVYNEQFF	TGTGCCAGCAGTTTAGCGGGAGGCGTCTACAATGAGCAGTTCTTC
NA	TRBV4-3	TRBJ2-2	14	NA	CASSIRSGTGELFF	TGCGCCAGCAGCATTAGGAGCGGCACCGGGGAGCTGTTTTTT
NA	TRBV12-3/TRBV12-4	TRBJ2-7	13	NA	CASRTGGSYEQYF	TGTGCCAGCAGGACCGGAGGGTCCTACGAGCAGTACTTC
NA	TRBV5-6	TRBJ1-1	13	NA	CASSLDRDTEAFF	TGTGCCAGCAGCTTGGACAGGGACACTGAAGCTTTCTTT
NA	TRBV19	TRBJ1-6	17	NA	CASSRRTEGSYNSPLHF	TGTGCCAGTAGTAGACGGACAGAGGGTTCCTATAATTCACCCCTCCACTTT
NA	TRBV10-3	TRBJ1-6	14	NA	CAISEQGLNSPLHF	TGTGCCATCAGTGAACAGGGCTTAAATTCACCCCTCCACTTT
NA	TRBV7-9	TRBJ2-6	14	NA	CASSLYSGANVLTF	TGTGCCAGCAGCCTCTACTCTGGGGCCAACGTCCTGACTTTC
NA	TRBV4-1	TRBJ1-5	15	NA	CASSQLEGSNQPQHF	TGCGCCAGCAGCCAACTTGAGGGCAGCAATCAGCCCCAGCATTTT
NA	TRBV7-9	TRBJ1-5	14	NA	CASSLSGRDQPQHF	TGTGCCAGCAGCTTATCGGGGAGGGATCAGCCCCAGCATTTT
TRBD1	TRBV4-3	TRBJ2-3	16	NA	CASSQDLGTGVDTQYF	TGCGCCAGCAGCCAAGACCTGGGCACAGGGGTTGATACGCAGTATTTT
NA	TRBV28	TRBJ1-1	15	NA	CASSSHASMNTEAFF	TGTGCCAGCAGTTCCCACGCCAGTATGAACACTGAAGCTTTCTTT
NA	TRBV23-1	TRBJ1-5	15	NA	CASSSRQTLHQPQHF	TGCGCCAGCAGTTCCAGGCAGACACTCCATCAGCCCCAGCATTTT
NA	TRBV7-2	TRBJ2-1	14	NA	CASSLVARYNEQFF	TGTGCCAGCAGCTTAGTTGCGCGGTACAATGAGCAGTTCTTC
TRBD1	TRBV10-3	TRBJ1-2	14	NA	CAISEETGRSGYTF	TGTGCCATCAGTGAGGAGACAGGGAGATCGGGCTACACCTTC
TRBD2	TRBV7-2	TRBJ2-1	18	NA	CASSLPGLADTSYNEQFF	TGTGCCAGCAGCTTACCGGGACTAGCGGATACCTCCTACAATGAGCAGTTCTTC
NA	TRBV18	TRBJ2-6	16	NA	CASSPLGGSGANVLTF	TGTGCCAGCTCCCCACTGGGGGGCTCTGGGGCCAACGTCCTGACTTTC
NA	TRBV19	TRBJ2-7	15	once	CASSPRTENSYEQYF	TGTGCCAGTAGTCCCCGGACAGAGAATTCCTACGAGCAGTACTTC
NA	TRBV7-9	TRBJ2-2	14	NA	CASSGGAFTGELFF	TGTGCCAGCTCCGGAGGGGCCTTCACCGGGGAGCTGTTTTTT
TRBD2	TRBV29-1	TRBJ2-1	14	NA	CSVRLAGGHNEQFF	TGCAGCGTACGACTAGCGGGGGGCCACAATGAGCAGTTCTTC
NA	TRBV21-1	TRBJ2-1	15	NA	CASSNCAGGPNEQFF	TGTGCCAGCAGCAATTGCGCGGGGGGGCCTAATGAGCAGTTCTTC
NA	TRBV4-1	TRBJ2-5	16	NA	CASSHLTAAAEETQYF	TGCGCCAGCAGTCATTTGACGGCGGCTGCCGAAGAGACCCAGTACTTC
NA	TRBV30	TRBJ1-5	16	NA	CAWSARGAHSNQPQHF	TGTGCCTGGAGCGCGCGGGGGGCCCATAGCAATCAGCCCCAGCATTTT
NA	TRBV27	TRBJ1-6	13	once	CASSTRDNSPLHF	TGTGCCAGCTCGACAAGAGATAATTCACCCCTCCACTTT
TRBD2	TRBV5-1	TRBJ2-1	15	NA	CASSFRTSVYNEQFF	TGCGCCAGCAGCTTCAGGACTAGCGTTTACAATGAGCAGTTCTTC
NA	TRBV15	TRBJ1-3	13	NA	CATSSSQGNTIYF	TGTGCCACCAGCAGTAGCCAGGGGAACACCATATATTTT
TRBD1	TRBV13	TRBJ2-5	16	NA	CASSQRTDRGTETQYF	TGTGCCAGCAGCCAACGAACGGACAGGGGGACGGAGACCCAGTACTTC
TRBD1	TRBV19	TRBJ1-2	13	NA	CASSPTGVWGYTF	TGTGCCAGTAGCCCGACAGGGGTATGGGGCTACACCTTC